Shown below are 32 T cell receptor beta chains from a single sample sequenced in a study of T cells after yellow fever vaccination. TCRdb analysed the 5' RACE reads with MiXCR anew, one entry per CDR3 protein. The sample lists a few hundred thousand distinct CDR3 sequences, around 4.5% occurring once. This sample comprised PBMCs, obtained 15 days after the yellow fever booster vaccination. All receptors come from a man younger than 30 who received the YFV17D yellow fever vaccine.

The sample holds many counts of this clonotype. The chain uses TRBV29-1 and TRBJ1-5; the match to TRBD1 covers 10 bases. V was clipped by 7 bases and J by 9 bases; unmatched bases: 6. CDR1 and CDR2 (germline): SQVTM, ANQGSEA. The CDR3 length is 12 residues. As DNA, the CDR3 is TGCAGCGGAGGGACAGGGGAAGGGCCCCAGCATTTT. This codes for CSGGTGEGPQHF.

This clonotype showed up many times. DNA of the CDR3: TGTGCCAGCAGCCTTCTCAGGTACAATGAGCAGTTCTTC. Translation: CASSLLRYNEQFF. V gene TRBV5-5 combines with J gene TRBJ2-1, with D uncertain. Germline CDR1 SGHKS, CDR2 YYEKEE (reference sequence). V lost 4 bases and J lost 4, with 9 bases in between. This CDR3 has 13 residues.

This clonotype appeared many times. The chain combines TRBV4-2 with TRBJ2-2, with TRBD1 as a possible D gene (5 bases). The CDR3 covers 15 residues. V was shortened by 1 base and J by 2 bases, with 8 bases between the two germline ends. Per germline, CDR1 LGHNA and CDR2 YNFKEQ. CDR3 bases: TGTGCCAGCAGCCAAGTAGGGGCTAACACCGGGGAGCTGTTTTTT. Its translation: CASSQVGANTGELFF.

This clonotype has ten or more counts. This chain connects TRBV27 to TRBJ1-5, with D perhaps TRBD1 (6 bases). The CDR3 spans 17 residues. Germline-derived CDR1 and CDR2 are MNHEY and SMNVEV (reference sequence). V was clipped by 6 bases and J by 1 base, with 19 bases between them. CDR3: CASRLQGRQGSNQPQHF. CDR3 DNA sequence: TGTGCCAGCAGGCTACAGGGAAGGCAGGGCAGCAATCAGCCCCAGCATTTT.

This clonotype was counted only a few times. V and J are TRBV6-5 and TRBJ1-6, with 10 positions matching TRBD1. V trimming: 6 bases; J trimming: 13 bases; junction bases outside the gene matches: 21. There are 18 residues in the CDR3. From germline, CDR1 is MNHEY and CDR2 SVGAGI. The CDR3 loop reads CASSPRDRGLRGIMPLHF. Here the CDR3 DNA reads TGTGCCAGCAGCCCCCGGGACAGGGGCCTCCGGGGTATAATGCCCCTCCACTTT.

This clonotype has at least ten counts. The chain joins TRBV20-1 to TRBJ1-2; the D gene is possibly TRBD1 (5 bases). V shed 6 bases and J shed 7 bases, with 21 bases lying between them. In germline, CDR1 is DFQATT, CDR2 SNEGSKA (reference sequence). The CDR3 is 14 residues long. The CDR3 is CSAAGGAETGGYTF. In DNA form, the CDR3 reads TGCAGTGCGGCAGGCGGGGCCGAGACTGGTGGCTACACCTTC.

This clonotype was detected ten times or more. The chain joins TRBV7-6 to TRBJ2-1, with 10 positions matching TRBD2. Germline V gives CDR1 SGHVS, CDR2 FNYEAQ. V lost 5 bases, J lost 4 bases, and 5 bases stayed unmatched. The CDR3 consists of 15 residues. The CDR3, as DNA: TGTGCCAGCAGCGCTACTAGCGGGGCATACAATGAGCAGTTCTTC. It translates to CASSATSGAYNEQFF.

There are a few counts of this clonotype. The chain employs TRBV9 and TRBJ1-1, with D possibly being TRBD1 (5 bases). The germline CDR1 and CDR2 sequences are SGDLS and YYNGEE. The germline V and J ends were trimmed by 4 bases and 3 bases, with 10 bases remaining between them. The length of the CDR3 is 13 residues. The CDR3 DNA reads TGTGCCAGCAGCCGGGCGGGGGACACTGAAGCTTTCTTT. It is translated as CASSRAGDTEAFF.

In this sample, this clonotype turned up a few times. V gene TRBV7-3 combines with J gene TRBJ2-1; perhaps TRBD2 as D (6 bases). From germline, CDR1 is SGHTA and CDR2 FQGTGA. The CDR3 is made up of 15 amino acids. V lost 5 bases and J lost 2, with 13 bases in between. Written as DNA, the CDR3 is TGTGCCAGCAGCCACGAGCGGGTTCCCTACAATGAGCAGTTCTTC. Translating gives CASSHERVPYNEQFF.

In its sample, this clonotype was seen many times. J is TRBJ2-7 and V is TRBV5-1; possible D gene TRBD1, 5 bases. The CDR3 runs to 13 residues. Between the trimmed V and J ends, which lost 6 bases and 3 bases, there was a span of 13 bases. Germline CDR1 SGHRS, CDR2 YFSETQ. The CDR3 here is CASNRTLHYEQYF. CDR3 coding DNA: TGCGCCAGCAACAGGACACTGCACTACGAGCAGTACTTC.

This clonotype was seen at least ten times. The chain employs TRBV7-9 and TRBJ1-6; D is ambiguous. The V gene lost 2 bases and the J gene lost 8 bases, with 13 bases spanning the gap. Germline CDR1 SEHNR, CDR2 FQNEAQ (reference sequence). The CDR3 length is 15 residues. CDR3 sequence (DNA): TGTGCCAGCAGCTTAACCGGGGAAGTCGATTCACCCCTCCACTTT. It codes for CASSLTGEVDSPLHF.

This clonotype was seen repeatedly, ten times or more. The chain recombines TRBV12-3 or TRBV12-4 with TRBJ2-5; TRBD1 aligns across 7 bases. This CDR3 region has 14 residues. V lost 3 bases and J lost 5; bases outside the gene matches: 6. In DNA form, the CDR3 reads TGTGCCAGCAGTTTTTATGACAGGGATGAGACCCAGTACTTC. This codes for CASSFYDRDETQYF.

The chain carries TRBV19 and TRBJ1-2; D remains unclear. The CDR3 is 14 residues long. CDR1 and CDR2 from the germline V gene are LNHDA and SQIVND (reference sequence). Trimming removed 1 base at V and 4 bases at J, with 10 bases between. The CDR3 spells CASSIGTTFYGYTF. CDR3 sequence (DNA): TGTGCCAGTAGTATAGGTACGACCTTCTATGGCTACACCTTC. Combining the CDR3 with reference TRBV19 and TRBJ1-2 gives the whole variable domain DGGITQSPKYLFRKEGQNVTLSCEQNLNHDAMYWYRQDPGQGLRLIYYSQIVNDFQKGDIAEGYSVSREKKESFPLTVTSAQKNPTAFYLCASSIGTTFYGYTFGSGTRLTVV.

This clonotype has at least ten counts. DNA of the CDR3: TGTGCCAGCAGTTCCACAGGGGGCAGGTACAATGAGCAGTTCTTC. It codes for CASSSTGGRYNEQFF. The chain couples TRBV6-5 to TRBJ2-1; TRBD1 agrees at 9 bases. The CDR3 loop spans 15 amino acids. V lost 4 bases, J lost 4 bases, and 5 bases stayed unmatched. Germline loops: CDR1 MNHEY, CDR2 SVGAGI.

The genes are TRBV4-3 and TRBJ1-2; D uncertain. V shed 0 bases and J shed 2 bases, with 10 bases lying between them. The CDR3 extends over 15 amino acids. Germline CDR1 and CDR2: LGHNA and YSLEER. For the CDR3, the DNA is TGCGCCAGCAGCCAAGATGCGCAGAGCAACTATGGCTACACCTTC. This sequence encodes CASSQDAQSNYGYTF.

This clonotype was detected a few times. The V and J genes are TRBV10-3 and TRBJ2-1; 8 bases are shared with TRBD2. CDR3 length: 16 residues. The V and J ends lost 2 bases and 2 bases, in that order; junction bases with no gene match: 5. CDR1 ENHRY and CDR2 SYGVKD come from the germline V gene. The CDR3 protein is CAISEVAGRPYNEQFF. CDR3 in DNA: TGTGCCATCAGTGAGGTAGCGGGGCGACCCTACAATGAGCAGTTCTTC.

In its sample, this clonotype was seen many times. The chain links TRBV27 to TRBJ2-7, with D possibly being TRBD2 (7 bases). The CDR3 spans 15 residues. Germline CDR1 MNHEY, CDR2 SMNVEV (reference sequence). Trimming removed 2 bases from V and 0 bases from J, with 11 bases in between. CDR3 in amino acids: CASSLRGASSYEQYF. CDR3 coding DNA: TGTGCCAGCAGTTTACGGGGGGCCAGCTCCTACGAGCAGTACTTC.

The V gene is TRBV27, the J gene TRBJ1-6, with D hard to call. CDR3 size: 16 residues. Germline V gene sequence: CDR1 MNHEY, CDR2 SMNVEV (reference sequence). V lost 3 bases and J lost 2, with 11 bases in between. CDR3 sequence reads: CASSLVGKPYNSPLHF. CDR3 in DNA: TGTGCCAGCAGTTTGGTGGGAAAGCCCTATAATTCACCCCTCCACTTT.

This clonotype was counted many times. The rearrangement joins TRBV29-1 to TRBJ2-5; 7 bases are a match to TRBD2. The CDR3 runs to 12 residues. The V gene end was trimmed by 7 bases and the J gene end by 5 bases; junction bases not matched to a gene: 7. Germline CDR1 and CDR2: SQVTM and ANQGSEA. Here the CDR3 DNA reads TGCAGCGCCCTAGCGGACCGGGAGACCCAGTACTTC. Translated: CSALADRETQYF.

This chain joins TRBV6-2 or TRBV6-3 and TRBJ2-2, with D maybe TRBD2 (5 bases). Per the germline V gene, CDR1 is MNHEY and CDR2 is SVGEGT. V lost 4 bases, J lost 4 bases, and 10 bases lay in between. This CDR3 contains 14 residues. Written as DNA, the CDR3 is TGTGCCAGCAGTTCTGAGGGAATCACCGGGGAGCTGTTTTTT. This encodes CASSSEGITGELFF.

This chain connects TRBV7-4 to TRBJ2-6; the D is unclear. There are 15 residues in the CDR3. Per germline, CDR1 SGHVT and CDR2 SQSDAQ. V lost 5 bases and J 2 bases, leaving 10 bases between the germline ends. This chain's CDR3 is CASSITRAGANVLTF. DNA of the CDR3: TGTGCCAGCAGCATCACCCGGGCTGGGGCCAACGTCCTGACTTTC.

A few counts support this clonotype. The CDR3 bases are TGTGCCAGCAGCTCTGCGGTGGGGGGTACACCCCTCCACTTT. Translation gives CASSSAVGGTPLHF. The chain combines TRBV7-2 with TRBJ1-6, with D possibly matching TRBD1 (5 bases). The germline V and J ends were trimmed by 4 bases and 11 bases, with 15 bases remaining between them. Looked up from germline, CDR1 is SGHTA and CDR2 is FQGNSA. The CDR3 is 14 amino acids.

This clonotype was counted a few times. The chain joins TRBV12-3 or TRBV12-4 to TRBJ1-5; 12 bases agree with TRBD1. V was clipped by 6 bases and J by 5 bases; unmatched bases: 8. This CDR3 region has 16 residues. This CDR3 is CASSPPGTGGDQPQHF. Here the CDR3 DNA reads TGTGCCAGCAGCCCCCCCGGGACAGGGGGCGATCAGCCCCAGCATTTT.

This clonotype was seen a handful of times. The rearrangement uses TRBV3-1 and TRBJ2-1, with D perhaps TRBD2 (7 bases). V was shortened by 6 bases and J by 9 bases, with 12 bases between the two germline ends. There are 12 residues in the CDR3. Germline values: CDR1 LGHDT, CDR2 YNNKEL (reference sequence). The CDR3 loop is CASRRGLGEQFF. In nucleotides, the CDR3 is TGTGCCAGCAGGCGGGGGCTCGGTGAGCAGTTCTTC.

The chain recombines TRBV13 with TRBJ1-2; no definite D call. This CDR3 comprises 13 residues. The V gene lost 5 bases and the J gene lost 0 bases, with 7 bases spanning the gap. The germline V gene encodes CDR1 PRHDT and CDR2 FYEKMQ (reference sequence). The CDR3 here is CASSGPANYGYTF. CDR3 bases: TGTGCCAGCAGCGGACCAGCTAACTATGGCTACACCTTC.

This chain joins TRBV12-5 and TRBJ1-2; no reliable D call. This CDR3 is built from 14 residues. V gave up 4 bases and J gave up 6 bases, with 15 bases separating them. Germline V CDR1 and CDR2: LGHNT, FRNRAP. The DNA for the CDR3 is TGTGCTAGTGGTTCCCTCTTGGTATCGGATGGCTACACCTTC. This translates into CASGSLLVSDGYTF.

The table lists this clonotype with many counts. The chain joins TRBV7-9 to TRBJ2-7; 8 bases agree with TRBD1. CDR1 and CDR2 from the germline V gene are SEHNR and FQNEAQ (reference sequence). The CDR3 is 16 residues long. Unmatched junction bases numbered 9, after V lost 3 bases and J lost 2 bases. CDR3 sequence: CASSFDRGIRAYEQYF. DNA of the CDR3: TGTGCCAGCAGCTTCGACAGGGGCATTAGGGCCTACGAGCAGTACTTC.

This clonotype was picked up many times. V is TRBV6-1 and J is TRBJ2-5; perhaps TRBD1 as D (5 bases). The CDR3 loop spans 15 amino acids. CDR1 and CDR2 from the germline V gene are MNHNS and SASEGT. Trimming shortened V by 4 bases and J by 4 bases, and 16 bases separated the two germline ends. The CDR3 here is CASSGAGRYLETQYF. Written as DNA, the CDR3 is TGTGCCAGCAGTGGGGCAGGGCGGTATCTAGAGACCCAGTACTTC.

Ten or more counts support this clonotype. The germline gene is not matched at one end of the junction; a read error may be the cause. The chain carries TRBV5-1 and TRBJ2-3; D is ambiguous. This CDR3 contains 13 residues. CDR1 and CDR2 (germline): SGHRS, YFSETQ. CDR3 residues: CASSLRSTDTQYF. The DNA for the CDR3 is TGTGCCAGCAGCTTAAGGAGCACAGATACGCAGTATTTT.

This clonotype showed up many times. The CDR3: CASRGQGQFYEQYF. CDR3 nucleotides: TGTGCCAGCAGGGGACAGGGGCAATTCTACGAGCAGTACTTC. This chain links TRBV12-3 or TRBV12-4 with TRBJ2-7; 10 bases line up with TRBD1. The J segment lost 3 bases and the V segment lost 6 bases, leaving 5 bases of the junction unmatched. The length of the CDR3 is 14 residues.

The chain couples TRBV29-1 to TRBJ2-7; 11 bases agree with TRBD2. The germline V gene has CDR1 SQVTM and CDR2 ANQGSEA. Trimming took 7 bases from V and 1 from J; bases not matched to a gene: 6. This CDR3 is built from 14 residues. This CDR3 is CSAQTSGMSYEQYF. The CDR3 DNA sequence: TGCAGCGCCCAGACTAGCGGGATGTCCTACGAGCAGTACTTC.

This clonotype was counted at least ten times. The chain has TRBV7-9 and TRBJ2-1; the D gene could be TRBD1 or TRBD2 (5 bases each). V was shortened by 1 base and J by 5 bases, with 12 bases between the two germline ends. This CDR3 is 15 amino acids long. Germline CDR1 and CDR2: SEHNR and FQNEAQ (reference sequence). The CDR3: CASSLGGSGHNEQFF. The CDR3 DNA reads TGTGCCAGCAGCTTAGGGGGGTCCGGCCACAATGAGCAGTTCTTC.